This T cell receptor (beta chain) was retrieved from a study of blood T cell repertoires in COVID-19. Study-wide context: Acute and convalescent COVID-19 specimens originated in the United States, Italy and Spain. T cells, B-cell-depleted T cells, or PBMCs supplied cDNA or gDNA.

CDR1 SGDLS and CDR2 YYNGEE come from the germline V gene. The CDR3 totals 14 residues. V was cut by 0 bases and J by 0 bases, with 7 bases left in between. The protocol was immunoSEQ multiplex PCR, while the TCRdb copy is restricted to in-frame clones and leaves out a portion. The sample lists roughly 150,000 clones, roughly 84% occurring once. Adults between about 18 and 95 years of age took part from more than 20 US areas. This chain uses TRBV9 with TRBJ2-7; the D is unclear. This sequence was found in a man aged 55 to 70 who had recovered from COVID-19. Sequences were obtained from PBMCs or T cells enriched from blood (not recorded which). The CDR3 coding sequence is TGTGCCAGCAGCGTAGATGCGAACTCCTACGAGCAGTACTTC. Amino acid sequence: CASSVDANSYEQYF.